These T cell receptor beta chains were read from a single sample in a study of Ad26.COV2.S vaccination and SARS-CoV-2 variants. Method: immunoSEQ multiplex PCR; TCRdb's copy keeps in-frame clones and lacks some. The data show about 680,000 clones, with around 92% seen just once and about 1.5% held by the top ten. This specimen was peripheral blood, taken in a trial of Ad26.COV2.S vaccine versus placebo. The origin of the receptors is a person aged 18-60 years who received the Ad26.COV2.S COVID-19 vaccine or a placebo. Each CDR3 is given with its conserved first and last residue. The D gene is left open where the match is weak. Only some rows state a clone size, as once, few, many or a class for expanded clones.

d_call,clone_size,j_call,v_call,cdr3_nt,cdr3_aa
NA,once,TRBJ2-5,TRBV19,TGTGCCAGTAGTTCTGGGGGCCTCGGAAAGACCCAGTACTTC,CASSSGGLGKTQYF
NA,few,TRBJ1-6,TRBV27,TGTGCCAGCAGTCTTATTGGACTCGGCATTTCACCCCTCCACTTT,CASSLIGLGISPLHF
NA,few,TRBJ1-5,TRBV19,TGTGCCAGTAGTCTGGGGACGGGGCAGCCCAACAATCAGCCCCAGCATTTT,CASSLGTGQPNNQPQHF
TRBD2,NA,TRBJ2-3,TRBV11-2,TGTGCCAGCAGCCCCCGCCTAGCGGGGACAGATACGCAGTATTTT,CASSPRLAGTDTQYF
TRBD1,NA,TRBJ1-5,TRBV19,TGTGCCAGTATCCCACAGGGGAGCAATCAGCCCCAGCATTTT,CASIPQGSNQPQHF
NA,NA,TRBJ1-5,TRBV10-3,TGTGCCATCAGTGAGTCACTGGCCGGGAAGCCCCAGCATTTT,CAISESLAGKPQHF
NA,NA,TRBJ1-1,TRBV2,TGTGCCAGCACCCCCTCGACCGCGCAACCGAACACTGAAGCTTTCTTT,CASTPSTAQPNTEAFF
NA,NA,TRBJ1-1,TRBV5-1,TGCGCCAGCAGCTCCCCAGGAGTGAACACTGAAGCTTTCTTT,CASSSPGVNTEAFF
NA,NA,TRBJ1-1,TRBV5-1,TGCGCCAGCAGCCCCCAGGCAGCAATGAACACTGAAGCTTTCTTT,CASSPQAAMNTEAFF
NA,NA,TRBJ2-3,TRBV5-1,TGCGCCAGCAGCTTGGTAGTCGATAACACAGATACGCAGTATTTT,CASSLVVDNTDTQYF
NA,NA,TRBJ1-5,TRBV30,TGTGCCTGGAGTAGGCAGCAGAATCAGCCCCAGCATTTT,CAWSRQQNQPQHF
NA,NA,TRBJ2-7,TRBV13,TGTGCCAGCAGCTTGACGGCATCCTCCTACGAGCAGTACTTC,CASSLTASSYEQYF
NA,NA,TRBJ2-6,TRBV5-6,TGTGCCAGCAGCTTCTGGGGCGGTGGGGCCAACGTCCTGACTTTC,CASSFWGGGANVLTF
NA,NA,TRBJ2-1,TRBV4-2,TGTGCCAGCAGCCAAGCCCTGACTAGATCCTCTTACAATGAGCAGTTCTTC,CASSQALTRSSYNEQFF
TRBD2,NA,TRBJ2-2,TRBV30,TGTGCCTGGAAGACCGGGACTAGAGACACCGGGGAGCTGTTTTTT,CAWKTGTRDTGELFF
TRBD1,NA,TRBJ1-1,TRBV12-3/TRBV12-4,TGTGCCACCCGGACGACAGGGGGAACTGAAGCTTTCTTT,CATRTTGGTEAFF
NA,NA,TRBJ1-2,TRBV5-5,TGTGCCAGCAGCTCTGGGGTGGATAACTATGGCTACACCTTC,CASSSGVDNYGYTF
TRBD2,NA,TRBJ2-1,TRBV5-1,TGCGCCAGCAGCCAGCCCCCTAGCGGGAGGGCCTACAATGAGCAGTTCTTC,CASSQPPSGRAYNEQFF
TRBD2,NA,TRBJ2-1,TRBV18,TGTGCCAGCTCACCGGGGGGGGTCACCCTTCCTTACAATGAGCAGTTCTTC,CASSPGGVTLPYNEQFF
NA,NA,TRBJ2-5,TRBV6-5,TGTGCCAGCAAAGGAGACAGGAGTGAGACCCAGTACTTC,CASKGDRSETQYF
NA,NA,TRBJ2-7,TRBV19,TGTGCCAGCAGCGACAGTCCAGCGTGGGAGCAGTACTTC,CASSDSPAWEQYF
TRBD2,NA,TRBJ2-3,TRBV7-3,TGTGCCAGCAGTTTTAGCGGGGTTAGCACAGATACGCAGTATTTT,CASSFSGVSTDTQYF
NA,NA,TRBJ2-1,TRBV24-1,TGTGCCACCAGTGCCACTGACAGGACCTACAATGAGCAGTTCTTC,CATSATDRTYNEQFF
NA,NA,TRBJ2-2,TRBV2,TGTGCCAGCTCTGACGGGTTCACCGGGGAGCTGTTTTTT,CASSDGFTGELFF
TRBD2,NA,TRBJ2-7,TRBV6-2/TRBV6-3,TGTGCCAGCAGTTACAAGAGCGGGGGGGGCCTCTACGAGCAGTACTTC,CASSYKSGGGLYEQYF
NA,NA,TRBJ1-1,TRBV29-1,TGCAGCACTCAACAGAACACTGAAGCTTTCTTT,CSTQQNTEAFF
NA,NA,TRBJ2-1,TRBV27,TGTGCCAGCAGTCCGGGACTTAGAAATGAGCAGTTCTTC,CASSPGLRNEQFF
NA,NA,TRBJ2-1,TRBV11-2,TGTGCCAGCAGCGCCCTGGGACTTATTAGCTCCTACAATGAGCAGTTCTTC,CASSALGLISSYNEQFF
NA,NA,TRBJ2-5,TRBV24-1,TGTGCCACCCCTGAGGGGGGCGAACCTCTCGGGGAGACCCAGTACTTC,CATPEGGEPLGETQYF
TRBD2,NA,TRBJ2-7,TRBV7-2,TGTGCCAGCAGCAAAAGCGGGGGGGGCTCCTACGAGCAGTACTTC,CASSKSGGGSYEQYF
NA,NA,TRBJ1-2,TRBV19,TGTGCCAGCGAGGATTTGAACTATGGCTACACCTTC,CASEDLNYGYTF